One sample yielded the 9 T cell receptor beta chains listed below, sequenced in a study of response to subunit inactivated influenza vaccine. TCRdb called the RT-PCR reads again in MiXCR, with one record for every CDR3 protein. The table records about 540,000 distinct CDR3 sequences, roughly a quarter of them present only once. The same specimen was also included in a second study, on T cells expressing NK-cell markers. That study adds: In generating TCR beta cDNA, 5'RACE template switching with UMIs was used.

Sample: CD4+ T cells sorted from PBMCs, taken about 12 days after vaccination. The receptor set was obtained from a middle-aged man who received an inactivated influenza vaccine.

The chain links TRBV5-6 to TRBJ2-2; D not resolved. The germline gives CDR1 SGHDT, CDR2 YYEEEE. V shed 1 base and J shed 0 bases, with 10 bases lying between them. The length of the CDR3 is 16 residues. CDR3 amino acids: CASSLLRRANTGELFF. The CDR3 bases are TGTGCCAGCAGCTTGTTACGTCGCGCGAACACCGGGGAGCTGTTTTTT.

This CDR3 reads CASSPRQGGVDTQYF. CDR3 in DNA: TGCGCCAGCAGCCCTCGTCAGGGCGGGGTAGATACCCAGTACTTC. The rearrangement links TRBV4-1 to TRBJ2-5; D perhaps matches TRBD2 (6 bases). The CDR3 runs to 15 residues. Per the germline V gene, CDR1 is MGHRA and CDR2 is YSYEKL. Trimming took off 4 bases at V and 8 bases at J, with 20 bases between the two ends.

The gene calls are TRBV7-8 and TRBJ2-7; TRBD2 is a possible D gene (6 bases). This CDR3 contains 14 residues. Trimming removed 5 bases from V and 4 bases from J, with 15 bases in between. Germline assignment: CDR1 SGHVS and CDR2 FQNEAQ. The CDR3 sequence is CASSPRDWAYEQYF. The CDR3 DNA reads as TGTGCCAGCAGCCCCCGGGACTGGGCGTACGAGCAGTACTTC.

Many counts were recorded for this clonotype. This chain connects TRBV12-3 or TRBV12-4 to TRBJ2-7, with 11 bases lining up with TRBD2. The CDR3 consists of 16 residues. V trimming: 5 bases; J trimming: 0 bases; junction bases outside the gene matches: 6. CDR3 DNA: TGTGCCAGCAGTCTCCGACTAGCGGGGAGCTCCTACGAGCAGTACTTC. The encoded protein is CASSLRLAGSSYEQYF.

This sequence joins TRBV7-9 and TRBJ2-4; perhaps TRBD1 as D (5 bases). Germline CDR1 is SEHNR and CDR2 is FQNEAQ (reference sequence). The CDR3 consists of 13 residues. The V gene lost 0 bases and the J gene lost 6 bases, with 6 bases spanning the gap. The DNA of the CDR3 is TGTGCCAGCAGCTTAGCTACAGGAAACATTCAGTACTTC. This translates into CASSLATGNIQYF. Full variable domain (outside the CDR3, taken from reference TRBV7-9 and TRBJ2-4): DTGVSQNPRHKITKRGQNVTFRCDPISEHNRLYWYRQTLGQGPEFLTYFQNEAQLEKSRLLSDRFSAERPKGSFSTLEIQRTEQGDSAMYLCASSLATGNIQYFGAGTRLSVL.

This clonotype was detected ten times or more. The chain has TRBV5-1 and TRBJ2-3; 8 bases map to TRBD1. The CDR3 extends over 14 amino acids. CDR1 and CDR2 (germline): SGHRS, YFSETQ. V trimming: 3 bases; J trimming: 1 base; junction bases outside the gene matches: 1. DNA for the CDR3: TGCGCCAGCAGCTCGGACAGGGGCACAGATACGCAGTATTTT. This codes for CASSSDRGTDTQYF.

This clonotype showed up just a few times. The rearrangement joins TRBV5-1 to TRBJ2-1; D possibly corresponds to TRBD1 (6 bases). The CDR3 covers 13 residues. The germline CDR1 and CDR2 sequences are SGHRS and YFSETQ. V was clipped by 4 bases and J by 9 bases, with 14 bases between them. CDR3 sequence reads: CASSLLQGGEQFF. The CDR3 nucleotides are TGCGCCAGCAGCCTACTCCAAGGGGGTGAGCAGTTCTTC.

The chain employs TRBV11-1 and TRBJ1-6; D not resolved. The V end was cut by 4 bases, the J end by 7 bases, with 14 bases between. There are 15 residues in the CDR3. The V gene's germline CDR1 is SGHAT and CDR2 FQDESV (reference sequence). The CDR3 bases are TGTGCCAGCAGCTCACGACGTAATCCAAATTCACCCCTCCACTTT. Translating it yields CASSSRRNPNSPLHF. The whole variable domain, filled in from reference TRBV11-1 and TRBJ1-6, reads EAEVAQSPRYKITEKSQAVAFWCDPISGHATLYWYRQILGQGPELLVQFQDESVVDDSQLPKDRFSAERLKGVDSTLKIQPAELGDSAMYLCASSSRRNPNSPLHFGNGTRLTVT.

The chain recombines TRBV5-1 with TRBJ2-7; no clear D gene. V lost 1 base and J 2 bases, leaving 13 bases between the germline ends. This CDR3 region has 15 residues. The germline CDR1 and CDR2 sequences are SGHRS and YFSETQ. The CDR3 DNA is TGCGCCAGCAGCTTGTTAACAGCTAGGGCCTACGAGCAGTACTTC. It translates to CASSLLTARAYEQYF.